These 29 T cell receptor beta chains came from one sample sequenced in a study of T cells in Graves' hyperthyroidism and ophthalmopathy (dated by TCRdb to about 2019). Receptor amplification or capture employed multiplex PCR. Sequencing used an Illumina HiSeq 2000. TCR beta CDR3 regions were amplified from RNA transcripts. The first round of RT-PCR for the TCR CDR3 was performed with the HTBI primer set and the Qiagen OneStep RT-PCR kit. TCRdb reworked the public reads: Q25 trimming with fastp, MiXCR clone assembly, productive beta chains retained. Rows with one shared CDR3 protein collapse into an entry with the most common genes and DNA. The sample has fewer than 350,000 distinct CDR3 sequences on record, around a sixth of them singletons. The biggest ten clones account for around a sixth of the sample. Sequencing was performed on blood. These receptors were taken from a woman in her 40s with Graves' ophthalmopathy.

This clonotype came up a few times. This sequence joins TRBV4-1 and TRBJ1-1; 7 bases are a match to TRBD1. J was trimmed by 0 bases and V by 3 bases; bases with no gene match: 7. Per the germline V gene, CDR1 is MGHRA and CDR2 is YSYEKL. The CDR3 is made up of 16 amino acids. This CDR3 reads CASSQHRGPLNTEAFF. In DNA, the CDR3 is TGCGCCAGCAGCCAGCACAGGGGCCCCCTGAACACTGAAGCTTTCTTT.

This clonotype was seen repeatedly, ten times or more. The rearrangement links TRBV6-1 to TRBJ1-5, with no clear D. This CDR3 contains 11 residues. Trimming shortened V by 0 bases and J by 11 bases, and 5 bases separated the two germline ends. From germline, CDR1 is MNHNS and CDR2 SASEGT. CDR3 nucleotide sequence: TGTGCCAGCAGTGAAGCGGGCACCCAGCATTTT. It yields the protein CASSEAGTQHF.

J is TRBJ2-2 and V is TRBV14; perhaps TRBD2 as D (5 bases). CDR3 size: 16 residues. CDR1 and CDR2 from the germline V gene are SGHDN and FVKESK. V lost 4 bases to trimming and J lost 3 bases, with 15 bases between them. The CDR3 DNA is TGTGCCAGCAGCCCCGCCGGACTGGATTACACCGGGGAGCTGTTTTTT. This sequence encodes CASSPAGLDYTGELFF.

This clonotype was counted ten times or more. The chain uses TRBV11-1 and TRBJ2-2, with TRBD2 identical over 13 bases. V dropped 5 bases and J dropped 5; count of bases not matched to a gene: 8. Germline-derived CDR1 and CDR2 are SGHAT and FQDESV (reference sequence). The length of the CDR3 is 17 residues. In nucleotides, the CDR3 is TGTGCCAGCAGCCAACCGGGACTAGCGGGAATAACCGGGGAGCTGTTTTTT. As protein: CASSQPGLAGITGELFF.

In its sample, this clonotype was seen a few times. The rearrangement joins TRBV3-1 to TRBJ2-6, with D possibly being TRBD1 (6 bases). Germline CDR1 LGHDT, CDR2 YNNKEL (reference sequence). The CDR3 has 17 residues. Trimming pared 7 bases from V and 0 bases from J, leaving 16 bases between. The CDR3 DNA sequence: TGTGCCAGCACATCAGGGGCCAGACCCTCTGGGGCCAACGTCCTGACTTTC. It is translated as CASTSGARPSGANVLTF.

This clonotype has just a few counts. This chain links TRBV4-1 with TRBJ2-7; D is possibly TRBD1 (5 bases). This CDR3 contains 16 residues. Trimming removed 3 bases at V and 1 base at J, with 16 bases between. Germline lookup yields CDR1 MGHRA and CDR2 YSYEKL. The CDR3 sequence is CASSQFSGIPSYEQYF. CDR3 in DNA: TGCGCCAGCAGCCAGTTCTCAGGGATTCCGTCCTACGAGCAGTACTTC.

This clonotype has a handful of counts. The V and J genes are TRBV18 and TRBJ1-3; TRBD1 agrees at 12 bases. Unmatched junction bases numbered 6, after V lost 3 bases and J lost 3 bases. Germline values: CDR1 KGHSH, CDR2 LQKENI. CDR3 size: 17 residues. The DNA of the CDR3 is TGTGCCAGCTCACCCTCCGGGACAGGGGGCATTGGAAACACCATATATTTT. Translated: CASSPSGTGGIGNTIYF.

This clonotype has a count of ten or more. The chain recombines TRBV6-1 with TRBJ1-3; tentative D call: TRBD1 (5 bases). Germline CDR1 reads MNHNS; CDR2 reads SASEGT. The V gene lost 5 bases and the J gene lost 0 bases, with 14 bases spanning the gap. CDR3 length: 16 residues. CDR3 region: CASSLGLGSSGNTIYF. The CDR3 bases are TGTGCCAGCAGTCTGGGACTGGGGAGCTCTGGAAACACCATATATTTT.

V gene TRBV6-2 or TRBV6-3 combines with J gene TRBJ2-6, with 9 bases lining up with TRBD1. After removal of 6 bases from V and 2 bases from J, the junction contained 11 bases not matched to a gene. The germline V gene has CDR1 MNHEY and CDR2 SVGEGT. CDR3 length equals 18 residues. The CDR3 region is CASSPRDRAVTGANVLTF. CDR3 nucleotides: TGTGCCAGCAGCCCCCGGGACAGGGCAGTCACTGGGGCCAACGTCCTGACTTTC.

This clonotype was counted many times. The V call is TRBV18, the J call TRBJ2-7; maybe TRBD1 (6 bases). The CDR3 consists of 14 residues. Germline V gene data show CDR1 as KGHSH and CDR2 as LQKENI. Between the trimmed V and J ends, which lost 3 bases and 6 bases, there was a span of 15 bases. The CDR3 DNA is TGTGCCAGCTCACCCACACAGGGTTCCGGCGAGCAGTACTTC. Residues: CASSPTQGSGEQYF.

This clonotype was picked up a small number of times. A read error may explain this, as a much larger clone is one base away. CDR3 sequence reads: CSAMRGGPQETRYF. The DNA of the CDR3 is TGCAGTGCTATGCGGGGGGGCCCCCAAGAGACCCGGTACTTC. The chain recombines TRBV20-1 with TRBJ2-5, with 9 positions matching TRBD2. The germline V gene encodes CDR1 DFQATT and CDR2 SNEGSKA (reference sequence). This CDR3 spans 14 amino acids.

The chain recombines TRBV4-1 with TRBJ2-7, with D possibly being TRBD2 (6 bases). This CDR3 region has 15 residues. The ends were cut back, 0 bases at V and 2 bases at J, with 11 bases in the middle. Germline CDR1 is MGHRA and CDR2 is YSYEKL. DNA for the CDR3: TGCGCCAGCAGCCAAGATCAGGAGGGGACCTACGAGCAGTACTTC. Its translation: CASSQDQEGTYEQYF.

V gene TRBV6-1 combines with J gene TRBJ2-7, with unresolved D. Germline V gene data show CDR1 as MNHNS and CDR2 as SASEGT. There are 13 residues in the CDR3. V lost 0 bases and J lost 3, with 6 bases in between. CDR3 amino acids: CASSEALHYEQYF. For the CDR3, the DNA is TGTGCCAGCAGTGAAGCGCTACACTACGAGCAGTACTTC.

This clonotype was seen many times. V gene TRBV6-5 combines with J gene TRBJ2-7, with 8 positions matching TRBD1. Germline values: CDR1 MNHEY, CDR2 SVGAGI. The CDR3 loop spans 13 amino acids. The J segment lost 7 bases and the V segment lost 8 bases, leaving 10 bases of the junction unmatched. The DNA for the CDR3 is TGTGCCAGCGGAGCGGACAGGGATGGTGAGCAGTACTTC. Translation gives CASGADRDGEQYF.

This clonotype occurred many times. This sequence joins TRBV19 and TRBJ1-5; D gene ambiguous. Germline V gives CDR1 LNHDA, CDR2 SQIVND (reference sequence). This CDR3 is 11 amino acids long. Trimming took off 9 bases at V and 6 bases at J, with 9 bases between the two ends. Here the CDR3 reads CASSGGQPQHF. In DNA, the CDR3 is TGTGCCAGCAGTGGCGGTCAGCCCCAGCATTTT. Based on the CDR3 plus reference TRBV19 and TRBJ1-5, the full variable domain is DGGITQSPKYLFRKEGQNVTLSCEQNLNHDAMYWYRQDPGQGLRLIYYSQIVNDFQKGDIAEGYSVSREKKESFPLTVTSAQKNPTAFYLCASSGGQPQHFGDGTRLSIL.

This clonotype has at least ten counts. The V and J genes are TRBV5-4 and TRBJ2-7; D unresolved. This CDR3 is built from 13 residues. Per the germline V gene, CDR1 is SGHNT and CDR2 is YYREEE (reference sequence). The V and J ends lost 4 bases and 2 bases respectively, with 10 bases between them. CDR3 DNA sequence: TGTGCCAGCAGCGCCTCCGGCCCCTACGAGCAGTACTTC. This translates into CASSASGPYEQYF.

This clonotype was recorded at least ten times. The genes are TRBV11-2 and TRBJ1-3; no reliable D call. The germline V gene has CDR1 SGHAT and CDR2 FQNNGV. CDR3 length equals 16 residues. Trimming took off 2 bases at V and 0 bases at J, with 11 bases between the two ends. The CDR3 is CASSLRRGSSGNTIYF. The CDR3 bases are TGTGCCAGCAGCTTACGTCGAGGGAGCTCTGGAAACACCATATATTTT.

This clonotype showed up many times. V usage is TRBV25-1 and J usage is TRBJ2-2; the D is unclear. Trimming removed 8 bases from V and 1 base from J, with 11 bases in between. Germline CDR1 reads MGHDK; CDR2 reads SYGVNS. This CDR3 spans 14 amino acids. The CDR3 DNA sequence: TGTGCCAGCGGTGGTAAAGAGAACACCGGGGAGCTGTTTTTT. It codes for CASGGKENTGELFF.

This clonotype was seen repeatedly, ten times or more. The rearrangement uses TRBV20-1 and TRBJ1-1; TRBD1 aligns across 9 bases. The V segment lost 3 bases and the J segment 5 bases; nucleotides outside the gene matches: 7. The CDR3 runs to 14 residues. Germline V gene lookup returns CDR1 DFQATT and CDR2 SNEGSKA (reference sequence). CDR3: CSASGDREETEAFF. CDR3 DNA sequence: TGCAGTGCTAGTGGGGACAGGGAGGAAACTGAAGCTTTCTTT.

This clonotype was seen repeatedly, ten times or more. The genes are TRBV4-3 and TRBJ2-7; TRBD2 might be the D (5 bases). The germline CDR1 and CDR2 sequences are LGHNA and YSLEER. Between the trimmed V and J ends, which lost 1 base and 6 bases, there was a span of 13 bases. This CDR3 comprises 14 residues. The CDR3 here is CASSQVLGFVEQYF. The CDR3 nucleotides are TGCGCCAGCAGCCAAGTACTAGGGTTCGTCGAGCAGTACTTC.

In this sample, this clonotype turned up many times. V and J are TRBV6-5 and TRBJ1-3; D is unclear. Germline loops: CDR1 MNHEY, CDR2 SVGAGI. V was cut by 3 bases and J by 9 bases, with 12 bases left in between. CDR3 length: 13 residues. CDR3 nucleotides: TGTGCCAGCAGTTATCGAACGCTCGGCACCATATATTTT. It specifies CASSYRTLGTIYF.

This clonotype was recorded many times. The chain combines TRBV11-2 with TRBJ2-7, with D perhaps TRBD2 (5 bases). The V and J ends lost 4 bases and 3 bases respectively, with 19 bases between them. The length of the CDR3 is 16 residues. Germline V gives CDR1 SGHAT, CDR2 FQNNGV. For the CDR3, the DNA is TGTGCCAGCAGCTCGCGAAATTCGGGGAGTGTCTACGAGCAGTACTTC. Translating it yields CASSSRNSGSVYEQYF.

This clonotype was seen a few times. For the CDR3, the DNA is TGTGCCAGCAGTTTACGGACGGAATTGGAGACCCAGTACTTC. Translating gives CASSLRTELETQYF. The genes are TRBV28 and TRBJ2-5, with D hard to call. The V and J ends lost 2 bases and 5 bases respectively, with 12 bases between them. This CDR3 region has 14 residues. Per the germline V gene, CDR1 is MDHEN and CDR2 is SYDVKM.

This clonotype has a count of ten or more. The genes are TRBV7-9 and TRBJ1-2; tentatively, D is TRBD1 (5 bases). CDR3 length equals 13 residues. Germline V CDR1 and CDR2: SEHNR, FQNEAQ (reference sequence). V lost 4 bases, J lost 6 bases, and 12 bases lay in between. CDR3 bases: TGTGCCAGCAGCTCGCAGGGTTTCGATGGCTACACCTTC. Its translation: CASSSQGFDGYTF.

V usage is TRBV28 and J usage is TRBJ1-6, with TRBD1 identical over 9 bases. CDR3 size: 19 residues. V was pared by 4 bases and J by 8 bases, with 18 bases of the junction left unmatched. Germline values: CDR1 MDHEN, CDR2 SYDVKM. The CDR3 sequence: CASSCQWDRDNQEDSPLHF. The CDR3, as DNA: TGTGCCAGCAGTTGTCAGTGGGACAGGGATAACCAGGAGGATTCACCCCTCCACTTT.

This clonotype was counted many times. The J gene is TRBJ2-7, the V gene TRBV7-2; 7 bases map to TRBD1. The germline V gene has CDR1 SGHTA and CDR2 FQGNSA. CDR3 length equals 13 residues. V gave up 5 bases and J gave up 6 bases; unmatched junction bases: 7. The CDR3 DNA sequence: TGTGCCAGCAGCGACAACAGGGGTAGCGAGCAGTACTTC. It translates to CASSDNRGSEQYF.

The chain employs TRBV11-2 and TRBJ2-2; 7 positions match TRBD2. V was clipped by 7 bases and J by 9 bases; unmatched bases: 14. Per germline, CDR1 SGHAT and CDR2 FQNNGV. The CDR3 consists of 15 residues. The CDR3 nucleotides read TGTGCCAGCACCCCCCGGGGGGTCCCAAAAAGGGAGCTGTTTTTT. Its protein product is CASTPRGVPKRELFF.

This clonotype was detected many times. The chain links TRBV5-1 to TRBJ2-5, with TRBD2 matching over 9 bases. The CDR3 contains 16 residues. V trimming: 2 bases; J trimming: 1 base; junction bases outside the gene matches: 6. The germline gives CDR1 SGHRS, CDR2 YFSETQ. This CDR3 is CASSLSGGRAQETQYF. CDR3 nucleotides: TGCGCCAGCAGCTTATCGGGCGGGAGGGCCCAAGAGACCCAGTACTTC.

There are many counts of this clonotype. As DNA, the CDR3 is TGTGCCAGCAGTGGCTACAAAGAGACCCAGTACTTC. Translating it yields CASSGYKETQYF. The chain combines TRBV2 with TRBJ2-5; D is uncertain. V lost 4 bases and J 3 bases, leaving 6 bases between the germline ends. Germline CDR1 SNHLY, CDR2 FYNNEI. The CDR3 totals 12 residues.